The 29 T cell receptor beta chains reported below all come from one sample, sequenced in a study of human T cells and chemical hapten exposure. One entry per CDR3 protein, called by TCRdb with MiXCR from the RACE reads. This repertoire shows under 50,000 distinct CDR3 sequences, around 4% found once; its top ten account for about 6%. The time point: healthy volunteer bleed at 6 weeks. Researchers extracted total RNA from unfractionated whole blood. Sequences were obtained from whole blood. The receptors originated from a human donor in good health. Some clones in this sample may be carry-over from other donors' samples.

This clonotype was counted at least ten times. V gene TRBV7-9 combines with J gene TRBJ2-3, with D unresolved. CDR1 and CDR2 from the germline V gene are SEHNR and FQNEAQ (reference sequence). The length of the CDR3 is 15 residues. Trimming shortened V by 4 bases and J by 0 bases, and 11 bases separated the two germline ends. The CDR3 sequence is CASSSQGGSTDTQYF. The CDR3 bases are TGTGCCAGCAGCTCTCAAGGCGGTAGCACAGATACGCAGTATTTT.

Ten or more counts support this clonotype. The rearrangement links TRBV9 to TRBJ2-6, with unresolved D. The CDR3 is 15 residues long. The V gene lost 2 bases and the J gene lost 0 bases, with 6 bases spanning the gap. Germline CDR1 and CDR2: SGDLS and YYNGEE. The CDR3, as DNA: TGTGCCAGCAGCGTGACACTCTCTGGGGCCAACGTCCTGACTTTC. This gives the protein CASSVTLSGANVLTF.

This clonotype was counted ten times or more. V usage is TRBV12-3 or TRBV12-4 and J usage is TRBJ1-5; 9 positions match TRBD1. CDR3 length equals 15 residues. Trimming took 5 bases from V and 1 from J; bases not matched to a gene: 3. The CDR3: CASSPDRGSNQPQHF. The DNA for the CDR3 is TGTGCCAGCAGTCCGGACAGGGGCAGCAATCAGCCCCAGCATTTT.

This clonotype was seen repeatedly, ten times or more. CDR3 nucleotides: TGCGCCAGCAGGACGTCCGAGCAGTACTTC. It is translated as CASRTSEQYF. This chain uses TRBV10-1 with TRBJ2-7, with D unresolved. This CDR3 has 10 residues. Per the germline V gene, CDR1 is WNHNN and CDR2 is SYGVQD (reference sequence). The ends were cut back, 6 bases at V and 6 bases at J, with 6 bases in the middle.

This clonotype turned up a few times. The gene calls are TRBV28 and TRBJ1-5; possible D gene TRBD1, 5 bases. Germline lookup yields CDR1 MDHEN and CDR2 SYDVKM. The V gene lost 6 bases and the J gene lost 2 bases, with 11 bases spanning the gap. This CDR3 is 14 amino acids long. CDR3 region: CASSPGGGNQPQHF. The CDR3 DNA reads TGTGCCAGCAGCCCTGGGGGGGGCAATCAGCCCCAGCATTTT. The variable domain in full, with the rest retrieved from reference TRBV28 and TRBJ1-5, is DVKVTQSSRYLVKRTGEKVFLECVQDMDHENMFWYRQDPGLGLRLIYFSYDVKMKEKGDIPEGYSVSREKKERFSLILESASTNQTSMYLCASSPGGGNQPQHFGDGTRLSIL.

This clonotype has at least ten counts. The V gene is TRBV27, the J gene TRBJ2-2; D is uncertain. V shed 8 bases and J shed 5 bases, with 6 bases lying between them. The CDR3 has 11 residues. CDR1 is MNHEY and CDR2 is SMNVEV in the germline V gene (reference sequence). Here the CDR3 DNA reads TGTGCCAGCCTAGGGACCGGGGAGCTGTTTTTT. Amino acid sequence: CASLGTGELFF.

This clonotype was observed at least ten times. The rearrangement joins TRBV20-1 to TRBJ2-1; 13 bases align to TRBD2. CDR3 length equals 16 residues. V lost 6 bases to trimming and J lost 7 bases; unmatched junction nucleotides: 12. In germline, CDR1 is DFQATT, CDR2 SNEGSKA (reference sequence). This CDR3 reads CSAPGLAGVLLNEQFF. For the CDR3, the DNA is TGCAGTGCCCCTGGACTAGCGGGAGTCTTGCTGAATGAGCAGTTCTTC.

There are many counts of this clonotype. The CDR3 sequence is CASSWDRGPDTQYF. CDR3 nucleotide sequence: TGTGCCAGCAGCTGGGACAGGGGTCCAGATACGCAGTATTTT. The rearrangement joins TRBV11-2 to TRBJ2-3; 10 nucleotides agree with TRBD1. CDR1 and CDR2 from the germline V gene are SGHAT and FQNNGV. V lost 4 bases, J lost 4 bases, and 2 bases stayed unmatched. This CDR3 spans 14 amino acids.

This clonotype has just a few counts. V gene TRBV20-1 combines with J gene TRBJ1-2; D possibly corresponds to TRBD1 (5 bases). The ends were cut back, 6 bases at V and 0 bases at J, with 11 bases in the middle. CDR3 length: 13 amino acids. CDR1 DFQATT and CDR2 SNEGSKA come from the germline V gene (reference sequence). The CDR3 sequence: CSALGTANYGYTF. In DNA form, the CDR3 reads TGCAGTGCGCTGGGGACGGCTAACTATGGCTACACCTTC.

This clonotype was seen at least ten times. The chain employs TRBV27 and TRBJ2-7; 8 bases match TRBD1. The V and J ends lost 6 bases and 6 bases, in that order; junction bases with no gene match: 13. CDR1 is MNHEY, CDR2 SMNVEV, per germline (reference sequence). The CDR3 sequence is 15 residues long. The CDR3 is CASRKQGVEWAEQYF. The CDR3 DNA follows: TGTGCCAGCAGAAAACAGGGGGTCGAGTGGGCCGAGCAGTACTTC.

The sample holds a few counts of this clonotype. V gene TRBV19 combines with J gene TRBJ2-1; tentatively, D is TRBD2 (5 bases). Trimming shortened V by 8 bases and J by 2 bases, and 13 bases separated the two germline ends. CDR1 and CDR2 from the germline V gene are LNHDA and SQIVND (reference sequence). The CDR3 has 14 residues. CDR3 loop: CASSSGNAYNEQFF. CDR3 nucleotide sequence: TGTGCCAGTTCGAGCGGAAACGCCTACAATGAGCAGTTCTTC.

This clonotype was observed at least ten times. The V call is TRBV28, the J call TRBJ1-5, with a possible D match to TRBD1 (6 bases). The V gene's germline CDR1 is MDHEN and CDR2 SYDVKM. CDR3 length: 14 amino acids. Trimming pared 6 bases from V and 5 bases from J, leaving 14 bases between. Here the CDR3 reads CASRPHRADQPQHF. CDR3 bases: TGTGCCAGCAGACCCCACAGGGCCGATCAGCCCCAGCATTTT.

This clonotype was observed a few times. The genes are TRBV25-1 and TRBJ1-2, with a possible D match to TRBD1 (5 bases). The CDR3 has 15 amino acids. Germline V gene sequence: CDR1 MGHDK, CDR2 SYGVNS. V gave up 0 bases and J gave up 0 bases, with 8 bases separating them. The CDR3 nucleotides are TGTGCCAGCAGTGAATATACGGGGGCTAACTATGGCTACACCTTC. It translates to CASSEYTGANYGYTF.

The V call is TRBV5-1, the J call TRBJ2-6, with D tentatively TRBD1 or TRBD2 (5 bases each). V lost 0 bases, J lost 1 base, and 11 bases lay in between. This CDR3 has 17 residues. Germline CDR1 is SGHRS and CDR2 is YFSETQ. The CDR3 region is CASSLERGRSGANVLTF. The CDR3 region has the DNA TGCGCCAGCAGCTTGGAGAGGGGAAGATCTGGGGCCAACGTCCTGACTTTC.

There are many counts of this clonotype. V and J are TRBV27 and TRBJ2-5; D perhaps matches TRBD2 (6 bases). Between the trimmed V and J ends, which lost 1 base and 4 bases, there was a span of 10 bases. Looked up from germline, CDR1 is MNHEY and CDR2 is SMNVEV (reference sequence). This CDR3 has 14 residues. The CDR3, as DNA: TGTGCCAGCAGTTTATGGGCTAGCGCAGAGACCCAGTACTTC. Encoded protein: CASSLWASAETQYF.

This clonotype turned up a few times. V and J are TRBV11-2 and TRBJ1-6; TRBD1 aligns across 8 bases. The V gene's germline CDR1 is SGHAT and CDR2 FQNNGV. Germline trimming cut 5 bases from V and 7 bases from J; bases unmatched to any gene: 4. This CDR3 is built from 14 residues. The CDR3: CASSHGTGNSPLHF. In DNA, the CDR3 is TGTGCCAGCAGCCATGGGACAGGCAATTCACCCCTCCACTTT. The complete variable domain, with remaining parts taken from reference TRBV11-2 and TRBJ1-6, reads EAGVAQSPRYKIIEKRQSVAFWCNPISGHATLYWYQQILGQGPKLLIQFQNNGVVDDSQLPKDRFSAERLKGVDSTLKIQPAKLEDSAVYLCASSHGTGNSPLHFGNGTRLTVT.

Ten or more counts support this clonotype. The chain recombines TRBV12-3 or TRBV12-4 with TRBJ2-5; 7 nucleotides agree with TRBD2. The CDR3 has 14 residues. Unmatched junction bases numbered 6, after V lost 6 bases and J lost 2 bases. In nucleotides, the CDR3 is TGTGCCAGCAGGCTTCCGGGGGGTCAAGAGACCCAGTACTTC. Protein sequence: CASRLPGGQETQYF.

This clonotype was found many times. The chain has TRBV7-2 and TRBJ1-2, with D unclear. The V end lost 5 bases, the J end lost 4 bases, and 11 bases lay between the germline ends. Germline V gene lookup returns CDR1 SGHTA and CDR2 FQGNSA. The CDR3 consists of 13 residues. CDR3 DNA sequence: TGTGCCAGCAGCCTTGCGCTTATCTATGGCTACACCTTC. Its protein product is CASSLALIYGYTF.

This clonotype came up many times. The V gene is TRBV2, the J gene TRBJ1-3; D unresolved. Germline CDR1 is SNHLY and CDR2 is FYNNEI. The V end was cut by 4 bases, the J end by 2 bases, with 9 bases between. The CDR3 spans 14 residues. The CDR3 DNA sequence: TGTGCCAGCAGTGTTTGGCCGACTGGAAACACCATATATTTT. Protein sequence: CASSVWPTGNTIYF.

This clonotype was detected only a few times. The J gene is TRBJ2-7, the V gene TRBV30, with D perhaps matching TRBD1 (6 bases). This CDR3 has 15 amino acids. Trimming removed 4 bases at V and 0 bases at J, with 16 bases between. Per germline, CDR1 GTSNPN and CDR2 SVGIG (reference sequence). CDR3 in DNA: TGTGCCTGGAACCCTCAGGGGCCCCTCTCCTACGAGCAGTACTTC. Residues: CAWNPQGPLSYEQYF.

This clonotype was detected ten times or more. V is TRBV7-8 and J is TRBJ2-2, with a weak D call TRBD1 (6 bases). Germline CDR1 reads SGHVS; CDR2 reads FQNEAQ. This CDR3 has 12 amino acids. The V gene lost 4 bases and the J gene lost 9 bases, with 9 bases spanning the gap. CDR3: CASSSRDRELFF. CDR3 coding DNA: TGTGCCAGCAGCTCCCGGGACAGGGAGCTGTTTTTT.

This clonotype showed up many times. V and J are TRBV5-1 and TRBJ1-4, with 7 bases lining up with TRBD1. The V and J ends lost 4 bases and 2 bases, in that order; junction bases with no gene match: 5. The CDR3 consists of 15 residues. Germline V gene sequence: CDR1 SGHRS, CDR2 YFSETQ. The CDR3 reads CASSLTGQTNEKLFF. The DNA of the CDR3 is TGCGCCAGCAGCCTCACGGGACAGACTAATGAAAAACTGTTTTTT.

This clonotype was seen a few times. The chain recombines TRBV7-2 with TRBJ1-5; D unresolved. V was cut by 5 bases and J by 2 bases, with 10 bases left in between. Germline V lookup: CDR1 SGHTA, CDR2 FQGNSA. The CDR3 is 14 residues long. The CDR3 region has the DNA TGTGCCAGCAGCCCCCAGCTCGGCAATCAGCCCCAGCATTTT. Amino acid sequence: CASSPQLGNQPQHF.

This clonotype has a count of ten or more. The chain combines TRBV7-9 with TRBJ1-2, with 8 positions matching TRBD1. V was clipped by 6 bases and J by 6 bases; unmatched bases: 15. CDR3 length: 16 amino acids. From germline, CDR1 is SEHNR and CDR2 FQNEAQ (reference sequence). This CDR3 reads CASRLDGQGALNGYTF. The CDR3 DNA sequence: TGTGCCAGCAGACTCGATGGACAGGGCGCCCTGAATGGCTACACCTTC.

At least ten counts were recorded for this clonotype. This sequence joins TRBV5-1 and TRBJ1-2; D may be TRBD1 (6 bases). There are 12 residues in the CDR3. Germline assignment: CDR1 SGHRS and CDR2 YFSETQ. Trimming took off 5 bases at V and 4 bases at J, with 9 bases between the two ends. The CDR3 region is CASSTGPYGYTF. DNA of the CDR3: TGCGCCAGCAGTACAGGGCCCTATGGCTACACCTTC.

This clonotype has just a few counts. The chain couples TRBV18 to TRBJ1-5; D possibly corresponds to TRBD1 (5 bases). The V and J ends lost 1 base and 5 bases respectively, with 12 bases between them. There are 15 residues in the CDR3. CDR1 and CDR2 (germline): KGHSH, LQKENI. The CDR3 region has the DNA TGTGCCAGCTCACCACTAGCAGGGTTGGATCAGCCCCAGCATTTT. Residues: CASSPLAGLDQPQHF.

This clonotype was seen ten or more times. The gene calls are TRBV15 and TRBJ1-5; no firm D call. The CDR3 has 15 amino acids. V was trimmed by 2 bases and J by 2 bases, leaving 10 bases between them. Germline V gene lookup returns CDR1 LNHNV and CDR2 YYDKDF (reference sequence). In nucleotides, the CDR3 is TGTGCCACCAGCAGACCGGACCTGCGCAATCAGCCCCAGCATTTT. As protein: CATSRPDLRNQPQHF.

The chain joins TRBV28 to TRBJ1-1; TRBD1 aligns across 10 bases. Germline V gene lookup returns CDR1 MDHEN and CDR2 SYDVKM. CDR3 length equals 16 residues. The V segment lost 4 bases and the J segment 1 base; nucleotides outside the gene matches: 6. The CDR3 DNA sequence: TGTGCCAGCAGTTCGACAGGGGGCAGGGAGAACACTGAAGCTTTCTTT. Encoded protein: CASSSTGGRENTEAFF. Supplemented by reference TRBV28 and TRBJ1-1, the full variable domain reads DVKVTQSSRYLVKRTGEKVFLECVQDMDHENMFWYRQDPGLGLRLIYFSYDVKMKEKGDIPEGYSVSREKKERFSLILESASTNQTSMYLCASSSTGGRENTEAFFGQGTRLTVV.

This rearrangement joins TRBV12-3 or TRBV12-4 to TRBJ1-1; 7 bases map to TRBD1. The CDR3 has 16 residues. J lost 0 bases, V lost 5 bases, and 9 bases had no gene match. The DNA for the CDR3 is TGTGCCAGCAGTCCGCGGGGACAGCCCATGAACACTGAAGCTTTCTTT. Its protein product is CASSPRGQPMNTEAFF.